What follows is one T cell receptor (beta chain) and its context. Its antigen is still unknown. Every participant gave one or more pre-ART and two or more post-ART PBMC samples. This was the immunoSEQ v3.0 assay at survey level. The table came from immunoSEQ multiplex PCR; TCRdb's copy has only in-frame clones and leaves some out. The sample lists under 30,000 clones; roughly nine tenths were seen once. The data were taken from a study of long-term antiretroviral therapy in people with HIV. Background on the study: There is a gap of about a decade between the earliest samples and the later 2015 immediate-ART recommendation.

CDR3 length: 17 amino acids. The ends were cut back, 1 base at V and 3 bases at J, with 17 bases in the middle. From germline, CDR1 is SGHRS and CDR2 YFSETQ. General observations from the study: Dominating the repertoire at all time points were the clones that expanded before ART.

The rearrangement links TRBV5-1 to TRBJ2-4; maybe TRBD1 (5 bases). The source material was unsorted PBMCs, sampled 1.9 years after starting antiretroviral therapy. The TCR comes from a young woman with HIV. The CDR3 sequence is CASSLQTLTGHKNIQYF. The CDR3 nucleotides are TGCGCCAGCAGCTTGCAGACTCTTACAGGACACAAAAACATTCAGTACTTC.